Each of the 6 T cell receptor beta chains below was sequenced from the same sample in a study of molecular identifiers for immune sequencing clone quantification. TCRdb re-called the PCR reads through MiXCR, storing one row per CDR3 protein. In the table there are more than 250,000 distinct CDR3 sequences, about a fifth of which are singletons. The sequencing input was naive CD8+ T cells from blood, with Jurkat cell RNA spiked in. Sample subset: FACS-sorted CD8+CD4-CCR7+CD45RA+ naive T cells. The receptors come from a human donor in good health. Some libraries in this study had Jurkat cell RNA spiked in.

This clonotype was observed a handful of times. This rearrangement joins TRBV4-1 to TRBJ2-5; no definite D call. The V gene's germline CDR1 is MGHRA and CDR2 YSYEKL. The V end lost 3 bases, the J end lost 3 bases, and 8 bases lay between the germline ends. There are 13 residues in the CDR3. CDR3 DNA: TGCGCCAGCAGCCATACGGTCGAAGAGACCCAGTACTTC. Its protein is CASSHTVEETQYF.

For this clonotype: A single base separates this from a much larger clone, so it may be a read error. The chain uses TRBV21-1 and TRBJ2-5. TRBV21-1 is recorded as a pseudogene. The CDR3 spans 16 residues. The CDR3 spells CASSKEMRRRQETQYF. The DNA of the CDR3 is TGTGCCAGCAGCAAAGAGATGCGACGCCGACAAGAGACCCAGTACTTC.

This clonotype was found a few times. J is TRBJ2-1 and V is TRBV7-2; 14 bases map to TRBD2. The V gene's germline CDR1 is SGHTA and CDR2 FQGNSA. The CDR3 covers 17 residues. V gave up 5 bases and J gave up 3 bases; unmatched junction bases: 6. The CDR3 region has the DNA TGTGCCAGCAGCCAGGGACTAGCGGGAGCAGGCTACAATGAGCAGTTCTTC. This sequence encodes CASSQGLAGAGYNEQFF. Full variable domain (rest looked up from reference TRBV7-2 and TRBJ2-1): GAGVSQSPSNKVTEKGKDVELRCDPISGHTALYWYRQSLGQGLEFLIYFQGNSAPDKSGLPSDRFSAERTGGSVSTLTIQRTQQEDSAVYLCASSQGLAGAGYNEQFFGPGTRLTVL.

This clonotype has ten or more counts. The chain couples TRBV5-6 to TRBJ2-3; D gene unclear. V lost 1 base, J lost 5 bases, and 8 bases lay in between. Germline values: CDR1 SGHDT, CDR2 YYEEEE. This CDR3 has 13 amino acids. Here the CDR3 DNA reads TGTGCCAGCAGCTTGATGCTTAAAGATACGCAGTATTTT. Translated, it gives CASSLMLKDTQYF.

This clonotype has a count of ten or more. The chain recombines TRBV28 with TRBJ2-7; 7 bases agree with TRBD1. CDR1 and CDR2 (germline): MDHEN, SYDVKM. V was pared by 3 bases and J by 5 bases, with 1 base of the junction left unmatched. The CDR3 is 12 amino acids. The CDR3 DNA sequence: TGTGCCAGCAGTTTCGACAGGGACGAGCAGTACTTC. Translated, it gives CASSFDRDEQYF.

The chain has TRBV20-1 and TRBJ2-7; D might be TRBD2 (6 bases). The V end lost 5 bases, the J end lost 3 bases, and 14 bases lay between the germline ends. CDR1 and CDR2 from the germline V gene are DFQATT and SNEGSKA (reference sequence). CDR3 length: 13 residues. CDR3 DNA: TGCAGTGCTTTGGACTACTCCCACTACGAGCAGTACTTC. Translated, it gives CSALDYSHYEQYF.